A selection of T cell receptor beta chains follows, all from one sample in a study of blood T cell repertoires in COVID-19. Only in-frame clones appear in the TCRdb table, and some are missing; sequencing was by immunoSEQ multiplex PCR. The sample holds some 450,000 clones, roughly 88% seen once. The sequencing input was peripheral blood. These receptors came from a woman aged 45-59 years with COVID-19, enrolled during active disease. CDR3s include the opening cysteine and the closing phenylalanine or tryptophan. The order of the fields is D gene, clone size, V gene, J gene, CDR3 DNA, CDR3 protein. A D gene is named only where the DNA matches it firmly. A row's size may be missing; if present it is once, few, many or a size class.

D: .; size: .; V: TRBV11-3; J: TRBJ2-2; DNA: TGTGCCAGCAGCTTAGGAGGGGGAGCTAACACCGGGGAGCTGTTTTTT; CDR3: CASSLGGGANTGELFF
D: .; size: .; V: TRBV27; J: TRBJ1-4; DNA: TGTGCCAGCAGTCCTGACAGACCTAATGAAAAACTGTTTTTT; CDR3: CASSPDRPNEKLFF
D: .; size: .; V: TRBV24-1; J: TRBJ1-2; DNA: TGTGCCACCACCCTGAAGGAGGGCTATGGCTACACCTTC; CDR3: CATTLKEGYGYTF
D: .; size: few; V: TRBV28; J: TRBJ1-1; DNA: TGTGCCAGCAGTTTCAGAGAAGCTTTCTTT; CDR3: CASSFREAFF
D: .; size: once; V: TRBV12-5; J: TRBJ1-1; DNA: TGTGCTAGTGGAGAAAGGGAGAAGAACACTGAAGCTTTCTTT; CDR3: CASGEREKNTEAFF
D: .; size: few; V: TRBV6-5; J: TRBJ1-1; DNA: TGTGCCAGCAGGCGACAGCGTGAAGCTTTCTTT; CDR3: CASRRQREAFF
D: TRBD1; size: .; V: TRBV27; J: TRBJ1-2; DNA: TGTGCCAGCAGTTTTCAGACAGGGGTAGGGTATGGCTACACCTTC; CDR3: CASSFQTGVGYGYTF
D: TRBD1; size: .; V: TRBV2; J: TRBJ1-1; DNA: TGTGCCAGCAGCGGGACAGGGAAGGACACTGAAGCTTTCTTT; CDR3: CASSGTGKDTEAFF
D: TRBD2; size: .; V: TRBV24-1; J: TRBJ2-7; DNA: TGTGCCACCAGTGATTTGGTTCGCGGGGGGGCTAGCTACGAGCAGTACTTC; CDR3: CATSDLVRGGASYEQYF
D: TRBD1; size: .; V: TRBV19; J: TRBJ1-3; DNA: TGTGCCAGTAGTACGACGACAGGGTATGGAAACACCATATATTTT; CDR3: CASSTTTGYGNTIYF
D: TRBD2; size: .; V: TRBV6-1; J: TRBJ2-7; DNA: TGTGCCAGCAGTGACCATCCTAGCGGGGGCTCCTACGAGCAGTACTTC; CDR3: CASSDHPSGGSYEQYF
D: TRBD1; size: once; V: TRBV5-8; J: TRBJ1-3; DNA: TGTGCCAGCAGCTTCGGGACAGCGGGAAACACCATATATTTT; CDR3: CASSFGTAGNTIYF
D: .; size: .; V: TRBV12-5; J: TRBJ1-5; DNA: TGTGCTAGTGGCCTCTCGTATCCGAATAGCGGAGCTCAGCCCCAGCATTTT; CDR3: CASGLSYPNSGAQPQHF
D: .; size: once; V: TRBV24-1; J: TRBJ2-1; DNA: TGTGCCACCCAATCTAGCTCCTACAATGAGCAGTTCTTC; CDR3: CATQSSSYNEQFF
D: .; size: .; V: TRBV9; J: TRBJ1-2; DNA: TGTGCCAGCAGCGCCGGGGCAGGGGTTGGCTACACCTTC; CDR3: CASSAGAGVGYTF
D: TRBD2; size: .; V: TRBV28; J: TRBJ2-1; DNA: TGTGCCAGCAGTCTACTAGCGGGGGATGCCTACAATGAGCAGTTCTTC; CDR3: CASSLLAGDAYNEQFF
D: TRBD1; size: .; V: TRBV30; J: TRBJ2-3; DNA: TGTGCCTTAGAACAGGGGCCGAGCACAGATACGCAGTATTTT; CDR3: CALEQGPSTDTQYF
D: .; size: .; V: TRBV14; J: TRBJ1-3; DNA: TGTGCCAGCAGCCAACCTTTCGACTCTACTGGAAACACCATATATTTT; CDR3: CASSQPFDSTGNTIYF
D: .; size: .; V: TRBV2; J: TRBJ1-1; DNA: TGTGCCAGCAGGATTGGGGGCTTCGGCACTGAAGCTTTCTTT; CDR3: CASRIGGFGTEAFF
D: .; size: .; V: TRBV11-3; J: TRBJ2-3; DNA: TGTGCCAGCAGCTTAGGGGAGAGGGATACGCAGTATTTT; CDR3: CASSLGERDTQYF
D: TRBD1; size: .; V: TRBV3-1/TRBV3-2; J: TRBJ1-4; DNA: TGTGCCAGCAGCCAAGTGTGGGGACAGGGGGATGAAAAACTGTTTTTT; CDR3: CASSQVWGQGDEKLFF
D: TRBD1; size: .; V: TRBV19; J: TRBJ1-1; DNA: TGTGCCGGCCGAAACAGGGGGCAATCTGAAGCTTTCTTT; CDR3: CAGRNRGQSEAFF
D: .; size: .; V: TRBV27; J: TRBJ2-1; DNA: TGTGCCACCCTACTAGGTAATGAGCAGTTCTTC; CDR3: CATLLGNEQFF
D: TRBD2; size: .; V: TRBV18; J: TRBJ2-1; DNA: TGTGCCAGCTCACCTCTAGCGGGGGGATACAATGAGCAGTTCTTC; CDR3: CASSPLAGGYNEQFF
D: TRBD2; size: .; V: TRBV7-9; J: TRBJ2-7; DNA: TGTGCCAGCAGGGACGGCGGGGGGCATTACGAGCAGTACTTC; CDR3: CASRDGGGHYEQYF
D: .; size: .; V: TRBV12-3/TRBV12-4; J: TRBJ1-1; DNA: TGTGCCAGCAGTTTCGCGGCGAACACTGAAGCTTTCTTT; CDR3: CASSFAANTEAFF
D: TRBD2; size: .; V: TRBV6-4; J: TRBJ2-1; DNA: TGTGCCAGCAGTGGGCTGTTAGCGGGGGTTCATGAGCAGTTCTTC; CDR3: CASSGLLAGVHEQFF
D: TRBD2; size: once; V: TRBV19; J: TRBJ2-3; DNA: TGTGCCAGTAGTATCCTAGCGGGGGGCCCAAGCACAGATACGCAGTATTTT; CDR3: CASSILAGGPSTDTQYF
D: TRBD2; size: .; V: TRBV5-1; J: TRBJ2-1; DNA: TGCGCCAGCAGCCTGAGACTAGCGGGGATGGCCCTAAATGAGCAGTTCTTC; CDR3: CASSLRLAGMALNEQFF